This T cell receptor (beta chain) appears in the sequencing data of a study of beta chain features in type 1 diabetes (dated by TCRdb to the late 2010s). General notes on the study: No differences in mean age, gender distribution, total cell number or subset yield were found between patients and healthy donors. Naive and central memory subsets were obtained from all 30 or so donors, but regulatory and stem cell-like memory subsets were isolated from only 8 patients and roughly eight healthy donors. The study compared TCRB repertoires of sorted circulating CD4+ T cell subsets between recently diagnosed type 1 diabetes patients and matched healthy donors. A total of about 100,000,000 sorted cells were examined across all samples, and RNA yield correlated strongly with the number of cells per subset.

Concerning this clone itself: Its antigen is not yet known. Qualities for individual bases were not recorded, and no much larger clone is one base off.

From each donor, a single peripheral blood sample of about 100 mL on average was drawn into heparinised tubes. A BD FACSAria II was used to sort naive, central memory, regulatory and stem cell-like memory CD4+ T cells with a panel that included CD45RO, CCR7, CD25, CD127, CD95 and CD27. All sorted populations exceeded 98% purity. PBMCs were isolated right away by Lymphoprep density gradient centrifugation and were stained directly, without culture. Samples were stained and sorted in pairs, with one healthy donor and one patient per experiment, so that batch effects were minimized. The V and J ends are trimmed by 5 bases and 1 base, leaving 14 bases between them. The germline V gene yields SGHDN for CDR1 and FVKESK for CDR2. The CDR3 starts with the cysteine, ends with the phenylalanine, and has 15 residues. Only the CDR3 DNA is retained, 45 bases long and in frame from the first base. All of the isolated RNA was reverse transcribed with the High Capacity cDNA Reverse Transcription Kit, so expressed TCRB transcripts were sequenced. Deep immunoSEQ sequencing was performed on naive, central memory and regulatory T cell samples, with an average of about 3.6 million total reads per sample. Sorted cells were lysed in RLT buffer and RNA was extracted with DNase-treated RNeasy Micro or Mini kits, depending on cell number. To prevent cross-contamination, every cell subset was processed on its own, while patient and healthy donor samples were processed together. The immunoSEQ multiplex PCR was used to amplify TCRB sequences from cDNA, generating 87-bp fragments that spanned the CDR3 region. Sequencing of the amplicons was done on the Illumina HiSeq platform. The authors' pipeline ran thus. PCR bias was corrected computationally using synthetic template baselines, and reads within Hamming distance 2 were collapsed, with unmergeable singletons discarded. By aligning reads against IMGT, V, D and J genes, CDR3 length, and insertions or deletions at six rearrangement sites were assigned. Within each subset, clonotype counts were normalized to the number of sorted cells before true diversity and Gini coefficients were calculated with the tcR R package. The overlap coefficient, calculated on TCRB nucleotide sequences, was used to quantify repertoire sharing. Out-of-frame TCRB sequences from naive cells were analyzed to stand in for the pre-selection repertoire. TCRdb took this table from immuneACCESS and kept in-frame rearrangements with V and J called. Such tables lack part of the clones; where checked against another copy, unresolved V genes explain under half of the gap, and the rest is unexplained. The V and J calls and clone size are taken from that table; D and trimming were inferred from the DNA. This sample has some 280,000 clones in its table, and roughly an eighth of those were observed once. About 0.016% of the sample is in the top ten clones.

Results the study describes overall, beyond this receptor: Because small numbers of individuals were included in the HLA sub-analyses, any influence of HLA type on TCRB rearrangement was left unresolved. Naive, central memory and regulatory TCRB repertoires appeared more similar among patients than among healthy donors. At VDJ recombination sites, patients with type 1 diabetes made fewer insertions and deleted more nucleotides, a pattern implying thymic rearrangement abnormalities. Shorter templates might be favored by PCR, yet because patient and control samples were amplified and corrected together, any such skew would affect both groups equally. Sequencing cDNA rather than genomic DNA could over-represent highly expressing activated cells, although activation and CD3 levels did not differ between groups. In all four CD4+ subsets, TCRB CDR3 length was moderately but significantly shorter in type 1 diabetes patients.

The V and J genes are TRBV14 and TRBJ2-5; the best D guess is TRBD1, with 5 bases matching. The receptor's source is a man aged 30 to 39 with type 1 diabetes. The sample taken for sequencing was naive CD4+ T cells from blood. The cell subset or site tag for this specimen amounts to: true naive CD4+ T cells. The DNA reads as follows: TGTGCCAGCAGCTCTTTCCACAGGACCCAAGAGACCCAGTACTTC. This codes for CASSSFHRTQETQYF.